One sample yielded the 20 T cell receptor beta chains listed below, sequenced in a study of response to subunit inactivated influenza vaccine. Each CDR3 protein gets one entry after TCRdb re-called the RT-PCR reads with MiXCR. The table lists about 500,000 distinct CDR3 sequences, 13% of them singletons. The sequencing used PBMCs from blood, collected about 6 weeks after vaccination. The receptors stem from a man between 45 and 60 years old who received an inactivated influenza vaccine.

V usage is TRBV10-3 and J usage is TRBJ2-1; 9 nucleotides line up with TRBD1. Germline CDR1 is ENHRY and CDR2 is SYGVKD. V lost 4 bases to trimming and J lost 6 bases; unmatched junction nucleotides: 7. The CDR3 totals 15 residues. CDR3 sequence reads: CAISGRDREGNEQFF. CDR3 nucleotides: TGTGCCATCAGTGGAAGGGACAGGGAAGGCAATGAGCAGTTCTTC.

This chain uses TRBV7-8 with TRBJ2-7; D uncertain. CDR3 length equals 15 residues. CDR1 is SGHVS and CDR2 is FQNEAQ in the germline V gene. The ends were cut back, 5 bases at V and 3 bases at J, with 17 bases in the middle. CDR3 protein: CASSPVKVIRYEQYF. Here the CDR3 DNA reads TGTGCCAGCAGCCCGGTAAAGGTGATACGCTACGAGCAGTACTTC.

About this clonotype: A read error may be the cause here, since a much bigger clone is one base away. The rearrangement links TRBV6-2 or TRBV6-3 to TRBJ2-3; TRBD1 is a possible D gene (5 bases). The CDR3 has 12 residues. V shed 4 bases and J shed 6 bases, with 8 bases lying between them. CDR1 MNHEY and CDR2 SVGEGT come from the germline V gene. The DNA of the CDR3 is TGTGCCAGCAGTTGGGGCCGGGATACGCAGTATTTT. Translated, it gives CASSWGRDTQYF.

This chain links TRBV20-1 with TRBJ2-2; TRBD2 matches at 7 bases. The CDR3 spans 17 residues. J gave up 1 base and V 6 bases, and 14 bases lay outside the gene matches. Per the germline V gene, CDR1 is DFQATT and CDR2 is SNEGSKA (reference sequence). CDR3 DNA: TGCAGTGCCCGGCCGTTAGAGCGGGGAAAGAACACCGGGGAGCTGTTTTTT. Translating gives CSARPLERGKNTGELFF.

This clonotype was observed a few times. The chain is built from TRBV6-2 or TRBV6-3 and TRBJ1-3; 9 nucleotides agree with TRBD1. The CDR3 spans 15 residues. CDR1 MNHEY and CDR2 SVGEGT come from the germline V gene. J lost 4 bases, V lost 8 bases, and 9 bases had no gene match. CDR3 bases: TGTGCCAGCGGACAGGGGATTAGTTCCGGAAACACCATATATTTT. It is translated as CASGQGISSGNTIYF.

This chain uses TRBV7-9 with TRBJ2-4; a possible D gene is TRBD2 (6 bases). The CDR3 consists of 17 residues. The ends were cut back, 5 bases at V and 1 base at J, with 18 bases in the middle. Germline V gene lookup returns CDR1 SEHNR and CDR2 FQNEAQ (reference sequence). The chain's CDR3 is CASSPGLPQKAKNIQYF. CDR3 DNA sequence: TGTGCCAGCAGCCCGGGACTCCCACAGAAGGCCAAAAACATTCAGTACTTC.

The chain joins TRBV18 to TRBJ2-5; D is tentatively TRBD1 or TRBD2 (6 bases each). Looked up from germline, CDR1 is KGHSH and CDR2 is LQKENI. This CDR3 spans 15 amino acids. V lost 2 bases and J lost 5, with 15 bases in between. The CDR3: CASSPTTGARETQYF. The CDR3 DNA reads TGTGCCAGCTCACCAACAACGGGGGCAAGGGAGACCCAGTACTTC.

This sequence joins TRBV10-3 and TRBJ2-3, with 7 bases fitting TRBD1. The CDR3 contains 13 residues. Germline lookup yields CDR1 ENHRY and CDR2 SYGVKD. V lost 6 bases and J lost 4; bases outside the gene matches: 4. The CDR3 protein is CAISQGVPDTQYF. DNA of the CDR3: TGTGCCATCAGCCAGGGGGTCCCAGATACGCAGTATTTT.

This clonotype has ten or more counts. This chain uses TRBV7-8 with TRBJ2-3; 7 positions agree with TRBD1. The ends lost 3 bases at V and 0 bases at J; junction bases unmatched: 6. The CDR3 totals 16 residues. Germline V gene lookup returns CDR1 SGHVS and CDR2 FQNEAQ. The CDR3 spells CASSFLGTASTDTQYF. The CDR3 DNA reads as TGTGCCAGCAGCTTCCTCGGGACAGCTAGCACAGATACGCAGTATTTT.

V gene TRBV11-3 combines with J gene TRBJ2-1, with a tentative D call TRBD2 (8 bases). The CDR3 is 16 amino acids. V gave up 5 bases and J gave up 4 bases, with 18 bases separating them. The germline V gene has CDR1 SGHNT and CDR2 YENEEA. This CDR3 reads CASSPGGGQIYNEQFF. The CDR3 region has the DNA TGTGCCAGCAGCCCCGGGGGGGGACAGATTTACAATGAGCAGTTCTTC.

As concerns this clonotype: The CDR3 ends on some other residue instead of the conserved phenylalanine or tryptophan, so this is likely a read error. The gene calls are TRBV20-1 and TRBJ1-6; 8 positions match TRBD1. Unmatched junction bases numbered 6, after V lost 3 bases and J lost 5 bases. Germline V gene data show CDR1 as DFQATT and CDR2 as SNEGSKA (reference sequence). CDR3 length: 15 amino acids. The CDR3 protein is CSASLTGGHNSPLHL. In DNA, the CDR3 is TGCAGTGCTAGCCTTACAGGGGGTCATAATTCACCCCTCCACCTT.

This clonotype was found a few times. The CDR3 reads CSARPPYVSPGYQETQYF. CDR3 DNA sequence: TGCAGTGCTAGACCACCATATGTTTCGCCAGGGTACCAAGAGACCCAGTACTTC. The chain links TRBV20-1 to TRBJ2-5, with a possible D match to TRBD1 (5 bases). V lost 2 bases, J lost 0 bases, and 22 bases lay in between. The CDR3 sequence is 18 residues long. Germline CDR1 is DFQATT and CDR2 is SNEGSKA (reference sequence).

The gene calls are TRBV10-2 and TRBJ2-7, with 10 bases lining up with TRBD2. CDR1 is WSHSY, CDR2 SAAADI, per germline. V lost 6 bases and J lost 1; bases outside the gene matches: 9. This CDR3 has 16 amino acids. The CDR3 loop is CASSDPGTSASYEQYF. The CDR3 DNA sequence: TGCGCCAGCAGCGATCCCGGGACTAGCGCATCCTACGAGCAGTACTTC.

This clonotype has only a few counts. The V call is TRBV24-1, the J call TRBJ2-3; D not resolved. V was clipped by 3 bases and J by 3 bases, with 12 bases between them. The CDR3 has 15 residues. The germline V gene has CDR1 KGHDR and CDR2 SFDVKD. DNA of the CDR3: TGTGCCACCAGTGATCTTACAGAACAAACAGATACGCAGTATTTT. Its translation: CATSDLTEQTDTQYF.

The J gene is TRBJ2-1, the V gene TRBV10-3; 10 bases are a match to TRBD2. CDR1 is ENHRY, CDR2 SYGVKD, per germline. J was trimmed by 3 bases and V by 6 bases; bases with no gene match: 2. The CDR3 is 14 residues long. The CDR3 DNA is TGTGCCATCAGGTCTAGCGGGGGCTACAATGAGCAGTTCTTC. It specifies CAIRSSGGYNEQFF.

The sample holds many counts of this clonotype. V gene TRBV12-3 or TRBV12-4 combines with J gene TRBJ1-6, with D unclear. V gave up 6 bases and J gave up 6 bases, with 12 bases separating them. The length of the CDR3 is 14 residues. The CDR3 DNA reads TGTGCCAGCAGCTTAACGTATCCTAATTCACCCCTCCACTTT. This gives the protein CASSLTYPNSPLHF.

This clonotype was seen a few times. The CDR3 nucleotides are TGTGCCAGCAGTTATTCGACAGGGTCTAACTATGGCTACACCTTC. Protein: CASSYSTGSNYGYTF. V gene TRBV6-5 combines with J gene TRBJ1-2; TRBD1 aligns across 7 bases. The trim removed 3 bases at V and 0 bases at J, leaving 4 bases unmatched. The CDR3 totals 15 residues. Germline values: CDR1 MNHEY, CDR2 SVGAGI.

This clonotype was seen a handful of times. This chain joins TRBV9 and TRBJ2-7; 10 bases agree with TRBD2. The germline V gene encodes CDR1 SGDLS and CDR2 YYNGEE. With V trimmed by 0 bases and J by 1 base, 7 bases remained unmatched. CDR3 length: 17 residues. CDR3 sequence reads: CASSVVPSGRFSYEQYF. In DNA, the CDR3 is TGTGCCAGCAGCGTAGTACCTAGCGGGAGATTTTCCTACGAGCAGTACTTC. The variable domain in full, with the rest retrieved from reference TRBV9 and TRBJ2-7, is DSGVTQTPKHLITATGQRVTLRCSPRSGDLSVYWYQQSLDQGLQFLIQYYNGEERAKGNILERFSAQQFPDLHSELNLSSLELGDSALYFCASSVVPSGRFSYEQYFGPGTRLTVT.

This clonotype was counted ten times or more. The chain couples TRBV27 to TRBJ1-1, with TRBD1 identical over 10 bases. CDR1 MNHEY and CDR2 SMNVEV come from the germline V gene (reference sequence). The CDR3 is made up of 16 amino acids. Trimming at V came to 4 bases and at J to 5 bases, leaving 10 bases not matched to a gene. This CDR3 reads CASSSRTGGFYTEAFF. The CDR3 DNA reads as TGTGCCAGCAGTTCCAGGACAGGGGGGTTTTATACTGAAGCTTTCTTT.

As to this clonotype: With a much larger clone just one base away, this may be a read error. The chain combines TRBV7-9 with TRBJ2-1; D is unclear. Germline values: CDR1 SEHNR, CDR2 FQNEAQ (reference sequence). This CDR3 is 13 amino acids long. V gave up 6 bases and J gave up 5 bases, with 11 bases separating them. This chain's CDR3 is CASSLRLHNEQFF. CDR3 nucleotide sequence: TGTGCCAGCAGTCTCCGTTTACACAATGAGCAGTTCTTC.